This TCR beta chain was observed in a study of human T cells and chemical hapten exposure. Across the whole study: 2% DPC was applied to roughly 2 cm by roughly 2 cm of upper inner arm skin for sensitization. Study-level points and caveats: Those TCRs sitting above 1 in 1000 frequency stayed the same with DPC sensitization. It was expanded TCRs that formed significantly more large CDR3 similarity clusters than controls did.

Described time point: pre-sensitization, week 0. Treatment reported: therapeutic diphenylcyclopropenone sensitization with weekly scalp DPC. V was pared by 4 bases and J by 0 bases, with 15 bases between. The germline V gene encodes CDR1 SGDLS and CDR2 YYNGEE. This CDR3 spans 16 amino acids. Each CDR3 protein gets one entry after TCRdb re-called the RACE reads with MiXCR. Of around 300,000 distinct CDR3 sequences listed, about 5% are singletons. This clonotype was counted ten times or more. Antigen specificity is unknown. This TCR came from a young woman with alopecia areata. Some clones in this sample may be carry-over from other donors' samples. The chain joins TRBV9 to TRBJ2-3; TRBD1 might be the D (5 bases). The sample was whole blood, taken in connection with sensitization to the hapten diphenylcyclopropenone (DPC). Here the CDR3 reads CASSPWGGASTDTQYF. CDR3 bases: TGTGCCAGCAGCCCCTGGGGCGGAGCTAGCACAGATACGCAGTATTTT.